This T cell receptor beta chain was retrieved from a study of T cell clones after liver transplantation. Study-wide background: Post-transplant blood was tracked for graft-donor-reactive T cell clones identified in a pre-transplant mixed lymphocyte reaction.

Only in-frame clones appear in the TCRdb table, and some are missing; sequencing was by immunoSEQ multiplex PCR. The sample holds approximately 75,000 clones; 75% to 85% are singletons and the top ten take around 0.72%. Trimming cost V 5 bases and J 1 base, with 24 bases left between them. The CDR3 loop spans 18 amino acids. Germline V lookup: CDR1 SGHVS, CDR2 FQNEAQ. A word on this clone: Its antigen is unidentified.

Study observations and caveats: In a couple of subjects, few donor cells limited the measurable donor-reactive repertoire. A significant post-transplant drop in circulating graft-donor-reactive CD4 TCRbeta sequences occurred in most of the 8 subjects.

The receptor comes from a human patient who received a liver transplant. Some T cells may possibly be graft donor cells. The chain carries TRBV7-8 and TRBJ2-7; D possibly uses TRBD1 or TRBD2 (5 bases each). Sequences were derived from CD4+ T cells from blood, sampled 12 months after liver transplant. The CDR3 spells CASSPTRRDVLKSYEQYF. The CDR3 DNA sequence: TGTGCCAGCAGCCCAACCCGAAGGGACGTATTGAAATCCTACGAGCAGTACTTC. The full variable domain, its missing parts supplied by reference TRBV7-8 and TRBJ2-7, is GAGVSQSPRYKVAKRGQDVALRCDPISGHVSLFWYQQALGQGPEFLTYFQNEAQLDKSGLPSDRFFAERPEGSVSTLKIQRTQQEDSAVYLCASSPTRRDVLKSYEQYFGPGTRLTVT.